This T cell receptor (beta chain) emerged from a study of blood T cell repertoires in COVID-19. Original analysis: Reference gene primer amplification gave estimated nucleated cell counts. Here immunoSEQ multiplex PCR was the method, and the copy in TCRdb shows in-frame clones only, minus some. Clone size and the V and J calls come from that table; the DNA yielded D and trimming. The sample records more than 250,000 clones, 88% being singletons. Germline loops: CDR1 KGHDR, CDR2 SFDVKD. After removal of 6 bases from V and 9 bases from J, the junction contained 10 bases not matched to a gene. CDR3 size: 14 residues.

V usage is TRBV24-1 and J usage is TRBJ2-7; 10 nucleotides align to TRBD2. Sequenced input: PBMCs or T cells enriched from blood (not recorded which). This receptor was obtained from a woman between 40 and 55 years old with acute COVID-19. The CDR3 loop reads CATSRTSGTLGQYV. CDR3 nucleotide sequence: TGTGCCACCAGTAGAACTAGCGGGACTTTGGGGCAGTACGTC.